The rows below give T cell receptor beta chains drawn from one sample of a study of identical twins. TCRdb independently ran MiXCR on the 5' RACE reads; one entry per CDR3 protein. Altogether more than 400,000 distinct CDR3 sequences are present, about 15% being singletons, with the ten largest covering roughly 0.46%. The same data also went into a second study, on yellow fever vaccine responses in identical twins.

The source material was CD4+ T cells sorted from blood. The source is a woman under 30 in good health. The CDR3 runs from the conserved cysteine through the conserved F or W. Fields, in order: D gene, clone size, J gene, V gene, CDR3 length, CDR3 DNA, CDR3 protein. The D gene is left open where the match is weak. Clone size appears in some rows only: once, few, many, or a class for an expanded clone.

>TRBD2|-|TRBJ2-2|TRBV4-1|16
TGCGCCAGCAGCCAAGGAGTGGGGGGGGTCACCGGGGAGCTGTTTTTT
CASSQGVGGVTGELFF
>TRBD1|few|TRBJ2-3|TRBV6-2/TRBV6-3|15
TGTGCCAGCAGTTGGAGAGGGCAGGGGGCAGATACGCAGTATTTT
CASSWRGQGADTQYF
>-|few|TRBJ2-5|TRBV3-1|15
TGTGCCAGCAGCCTTAGAGGGGAACCGCGGGAGACCCAGTACTTC
CASSLRGEPRETQYF
>-|few|TRBJ2-2|TRBV9|17
TGTGCCAGCAGCGTTGTAGGCGCCTACGTGGACACCGGGGAGCTGTTTTTT
CASSVVGAYVDTGELFF
>-|-|TRBJ2-1|TRBV12-3/TRBV12-4|15
TGTGCCAGCAGTTTCGGTCTAGCGCTCTACAATGAGCAGTTCTTC
CASSFGLALYNEQFF
>TRBD2|-|TRBJ2-7|TRBV11-3|15
TGTGCCAGCAGCAGTCTAGCGGCGAGCTCCTACGAGCAGTACTTC
CASSSLAASSYEQYF
>-|-|TRBJ2-1|TRBV3-1|12
TGTGCCAGCAGCCAAACAGAAGCCGAGCAGTTCTTC
CASSQTEAEQFF
>TRBD2|few|TRBJ2-1|TRBV19|16
TGTGCCAGTAGTAGCTCTACTAGCGGGAGACTGTATGAGCAGTTCTTC
CASSSSTSGRLYEQFF
>-|-|TRBJ1-1|TRBV5-1|13
TGCGCCAGCAGCTTAAACTGGAACACTGAAGCTTTCTTT
CASSLNWNTEAFF
>TRBD1|-|TRBJ1-2|TRBV20-1|14
TGCAGTGCTAGAGTGGGACAGGGTAAAGCTGGCTACACCTTC
CSARVGQGKAGYTF
>TRBD2|-|TRBJ2-3|TRBV3-1|16
TGTGCCAGCAGCCAAGGTAGCGGGAGTAGTACAGATACGCAGTATTTT
CASSQGSGSSTDTQYF
>-|few|TRBJ1-4|TRBV10-3|13
TGTGCCATCAGAGGGGTAGAGAACGGGGAACTGTTTTTT
CAIRGVENGELFF
>TRBD2|few|TRBJ2-1|TRBV28|13
TGTGCCAGTAAAAAAGCGGGAGTGGGTGAGCAGTTCTTC
CASKKAGVGEQFF
>TRBD2|few|TRBJ2-5|TRBV3-1|15
TGTGCCAGCAGCTATAGCGGGGGGGCCGGAGAGACCCAGTACTTC
CASSYSGGAGETQYF
>-|-|TRBJ1-4|TRBV10-3|13
TGTGCCATCAGTGTGATATTGGGTGAAAAACTGTTTTTT
CAISVILGEKLFF
>TRBD1|-|TRBJ2-1|TRBV20-1|12
TGCAGTGCTAGCCAGGGGGCCGTTGAGCAGTTCTTC
CSASQGAVEQFF
>-|-|TRBJ1-1|TRBV3-1|14
TGTGCCAGCAGCCAGGGACCTATGAACACTGAAGCTTTCTTT
CASSQGPMNTEAFF
>-|-|TRBJ1-2|TRBV12-3/TRBV12-4|12
TGTGCCAGCAGTTTACGGGCCTTTGGCTACACCTTC
CASSLRAFGYTF
>TRBD2|-|TRBJ2-1|TRBV12-3/TRBV12-4|13
TGTGCCAGCAGTTTAACCCGGGAGGGCTTGCAGTTCTTC
CASSLTREGLQFF
>TRBD1|-|TRBJ1-2|TRBV9|14
TGTGCCAGCAGCGCCGAGACAGGGATCTATGGCTACACCTTC
CASSAETGIYGYTF
>-|-|TRBJ2-1|TRBV12-3/TRBV12-4|14
TGTGCCAGCAGCCAAGAACTTGGAGACAATGAGCAGTTCTTC
CASSQELGDNEQFF
>-|-|TRBJ2-1|TRBV12-5|12
TGTGCTAGTGGCCCAGGGGTCAGGGAGCAGTTCTTC
CASGPGVREQFF
>-|many|TRBJ2-3|TRBV5-5|14
TGTGCCAGCAGCCAACAGGGTGAGGCAGATACGCAGTATTTT
CASSQQGEADTQYF
>-|many|TRBJ2-5|TRBV10-3|12
TGTGCCATCAACCCTTTGGGAGAGACCCAGTACTTC
CAINPLGETQYF
>-|-|TRBJ2-1|TRBV6-1|15
TGTGCCAGCAGTGAAACAGGGCGGCCCTACAATGAGCAGTTCTTC
CASSETGRPYNEQFF
>TRBD2|few|TRBJ2-6|TRBV3-1|18
TGTGCCAGCAGCCTATCTAGCGGGAGGGCTGGTGGGGCCAACGTCCTGACTTTC
CASSLSSGRAGGANVLTF
>-|-|TRBJ1-2|TRBV3-1|16
TGTGCCAGCAGCCGCCTCCCTAGAGACAATTTCTATGGCTACACCTTC
CASSRLPRDNFYGYTF
>-|-|TRBJ1-5|TRBV6-1|13
TGTGCCAGCAGCTTTAACTGGAATCAGCCCCAGCATTTT
CASSFNWNQPQHF
>-|few|TRBJ1-6|TRBV3-1|18
TGTGCCAGCAGCCAAGATCCAGCTTGGAGGGACGGGACCGTACCCCTCCACTTT
CASSQDPAWRDGTVPLHF
>TRBD1|-|TRBJ2-3|TRBV29-1|13
TGCAGCGTGGCGGCAGGGGGACGCCAAGGGCAGTATTTT
CSVAAGGRQGQYF
>-|few|TRBJ2-2|TRBV5-1|17
TGCGCCAGCAGCTTGGAAGGCAGCCGGTTTGACACCGGGGAGCTGTTTTTT
CASSLEGSRFDTGELFF